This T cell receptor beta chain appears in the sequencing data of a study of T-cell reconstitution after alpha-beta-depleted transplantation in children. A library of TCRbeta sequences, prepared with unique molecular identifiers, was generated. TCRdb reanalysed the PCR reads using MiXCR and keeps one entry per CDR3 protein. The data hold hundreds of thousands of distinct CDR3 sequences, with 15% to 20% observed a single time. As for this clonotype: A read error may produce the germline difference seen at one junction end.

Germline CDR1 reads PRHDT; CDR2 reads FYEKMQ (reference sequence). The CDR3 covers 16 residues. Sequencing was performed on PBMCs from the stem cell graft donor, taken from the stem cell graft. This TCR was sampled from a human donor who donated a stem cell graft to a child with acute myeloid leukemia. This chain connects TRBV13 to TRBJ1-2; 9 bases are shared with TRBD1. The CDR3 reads CASSPGTGKGLYGYPF. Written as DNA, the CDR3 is TGTGCCAGCAGCCCTGGGACAGGGAAGGGACTTTATGGCTACCCCTTC.